These 29 T cell receptor beta chains came from one sample sequenced in a study of Graves' ophthalmopathy and Graves' hyperthyroidism. TCR beta CDR3 amplification used RNA transcripts. The first-round RT-PCR employed HTBI primers together with the Qiagen OneStep RT-PCR kit. A multiplex PCR was then performed as the second round. TCRdb itself ran the multiplex PCR reads through MiXCR, one entry per CDR3 protein. The sample shows 600,000 to 700,000 distinct CDR3 sequences, under 50% of them seen only once. The source material was peripheral blood. Every receptor here comes from an adult man with Graves' ophthalmopathy.

The genes are TRBV29-1 and TRBJ2-7; 7 bases align to TRBD2. The CDR3 is made up of 15 amino acids. The V gene's germline CDR1 is SQVTM and CDR2 ANQGSEA. Losses at the gene ends were 8 bases for V and 1 base for J; bases not matched to a gene: 14. The CDR3 DNA is TGCAGCCCCTTCTACCGGACTAGGGGATCCTACGAGCAGTACTTC. This translates into CSPFYRTRGSYEQYF.

This clonotype was seen ten or more times. V gene TRBV29-1 combines with J gene TRBJ2-2; a possible D gene is TRBD2 (5 bases). The CDR3 runs 12 residues. Germline-derived CDR1 and CDR2 are SQVTM and ANQGSEA. V was clipped by 8 bases and J by 4 bases, with 11 bases between them. The CDR3 protein is CSSRGVTGELFF. The CDR3 nucleotides read TGCAGCTCCCGGGGTGTCACCGGGGAGCTGTTTTTT.

The chain uses TRBV4-1 and TRBJ1-1; D possibly corresponds to TRBD1 (5 bases). CDR3 length equals 14 residues. CDR1 MGHRA and CDR2 YSYEKL come from the germline V gene. Trimming took off 0 bases at V and 4 bases at J, with 9 bases between the two ends. DNA of the CDR3: TGCGCCAGCAGCCAAGATTCCGGGGCCACTGAAGCTTTCTTT. It encodes CASSQDSGATEAFF.

The chain recombines TRBV11-1 with TRBJ1-1, with a possible D match to TRBD1 (5 bases). Germline-derived CDR1 and CDR2 are SGHAT and FQDESV (reference sequence). V dropped 5 bases and J dropped 11 bases, with 15 bases sitting between them. The length of the CDR3 is 12 residues. CDR3 loop: CASSVNRWRAFF. CDR3 in DNA: TGTGCCAGCAGCGTTAACAGGTGGAGGGCTTTCTTT.

The chain links TRBV29-1 to TRBJ1-2, with D uncertain. The CDR3 extends over 10 amino acids. Germline CDR1 reads SQVTM; CDR2 reads ANQGSEA. In nucleotides, the CDR3 is TGCAGTGGAGGGCAGGATGGCTACACCTTC. Protein product: CSGGQDGYTF.

V gene TRBV10-3 combines with J gene TRBJ1-2, with 10 bases identical to TRBD1. CDR1 ENHRY and CDR2 SYGVKD come from the germline V gene. Unmatched junction bases numbered 6, after V lost 3 bases and J lost 2 bases. The CDR3 length is 16 residues. CDR3 coding DNA: TGTGCCATCAGTGAATTGGGGGGACAGGGGAACTATGGCTACACCTTC. It codes for CAISELGGQGNYGYTF.

The rearrangement uses TRBV11-2 and TRBJ1-2; 9 bases fit TRBD1. CDR1 and CDR2 from the germline V gene are SGHAT and FQNNGV. V dropped 5 bases and J dropped 4; count of bases not matched to a gene: 17. This CDR3 region has 18 residues. The CDR3 sequence: CASSLSGWPGQGSYGYTF. For the CDR3, the DNA is TGTGCCAGCAGCCTCAGCGGTTGGCCGGGACAGGGCTCCTATGGCTACACCTTC.

This clonotype was detected many times. This chain joins TRBV19 and TRBJ1-2; D is perhaps TRBD1 (5 bases). Germline V lookup: CDR1 LNHDA, CDR2 SQIVND (reference sequence). This CDR3 has 15 residues. The germline V and J ends were trimmed by 2 bases and 0 bases, with 10 bases remaining between them. Here the CDR3 reads CASSISQGPNYGYTF. CDR3 in DNA: TGTGCCAGTAGTATATCTCAGGGCCCTAACTATGGCTACACCTTC.

With regard to this clonotype: This sequence may be a read error, since a much larger clone differs from it by one base. V usage is TRBV10-3 and J usage is TRBJ1-1; 8 bases match TRBD1. Germline V gene data show CDR1 as ENHRY and CDR2 as SYGVKD. The J segment lost 5 bases and the V segment lost 5 bases, leaving 7 bases of the junction unmatched. This CDR3 has 14 amino acids. The CDR3 is CAISYRGARTEAFF. The CDR3 bases are TGTGCCATCAGTTACAGGGGGGCTAGAACTGAAGCTTTCTTT.

This clonotype has a count of ten or more. This chain links TRBV5-1 with TRBJ1-1; D is ambiguous. In germline, CDR1 is SGHRS, CDR2 YFSETQ. The length of the CDR3 is 14 residues. Between the trimmed V and J ends, which lost 1 base and 8 bases, there was a span of 15 bases. Here the CDR3 DNA reads TGCGCCAGCAGCTTGTCCGACGTTCAGACCGAAGCTTTCTTT. Encoded protein: CASSLSDVQTEAFF.

In its sample, this clonotype was seen once. V and J are TRBV29-1 and TRBJ2-6; D not resolved. Germline CDR1 is SQVTM and CDR2 is ANQGSEA. Trimming cost V 2 bases and J 10 bases, with 6 bases left between them. The CDR3 contains 11 residues. The CDR3 DNA sequence: TGCAGCGTTGAAAAGGCGAACGTCCTGACTTTC. The encoded protein is CSVEKANVLTF. Full variable domain (remainder filled in from reference TRBV29-1 and TRBJ2-6): SAVISQKPSRDICQRGTSLTIQCQVDSQVTMMFWYRQQPGQSLTLIATANQGSEATYESGFVIDKFPISRPNLTFSTLTVSNMSPEDSSIYLCSVEKANVLTFGAGSRLTVL.

This rearrangement joins TRBV7-2 to TRBJ2-5, with 12 bases aligning to TRBD2. The CDR3 runs 17 residues. J lost 4 bases, V lost 5 bases, and 11 bases had no gene match. CDR1 and CDR2 from the germline V gene are SGHTA and FQGNSA. The DNA of the CDR3 is TGTGCCAGCAGCACGATTACAGGACTAGCGGGGCGAGAGACCCAGTACTTC. This codes for CASSTITGLAGRETQYF.

In this sample, this clonotype turned up many times. V usage is TRBV9 and J usage is TRBJ1-2; D is uncertain. This CDR3 comprises 14 residues. The V end lost 3 bases, the J end lost 7 bases, and 16 bases lay between the germline ends. Germline V gene sequence: CDR1 SGDLS, CDR2 YYNGEE. In DNA, the CDR3 is TGTGCCAGCAGCGGTCAGGCGGGGTTGACTGGCTACACCTTC. Residues: CASSGQAGLTGYTF.

This clonotype showed up just once. J is TRBJ2-6 and V is TRBV15; D perhaps matches TRBD2 (5 bases). This CDR3 has 15 residues. V was trimmed by 5 bases and J by 4 bases, leaving 12 bases between them. Germline V gene sequence: CDR1 LNHNV, CDR2 YYDKDF (reference sequence). CDR3 sequence (DNA): TGTGCCACCAGCGGCGGGCATGGCGGGGCCAACGTCCTGACTTTC. It yields the protein CATSGGHGGANVLTF.

This clonotype appeared many times. J is TRBJ1-2 and V is TRBV9; D is undetermined. The V and J ends lost 0 bases and 6 bases respectively, with 12 bases between them. Germline V gene lookup returns CDR1 SGDLS and CDR2 YYNGEE. The CDR3 spans 14 residues. The CDR3 nucleotides read TGTGCCAGCAGCGTAGACATGCAAGCCAATGGCTACACCTTC. As protein: CASSVDMQANGYTF.

At least ten counts were recorded for this clonotype. CDR3 in amino acids: CASSSQGIYEQYF. As DNA, the CDR3 is TGTGCCAGCAGCTCTCAGGGGATCTACGAGCAGTACTTC. This chain links TRBV7-8 with TRBJ2-7; tentative D call: TRBD1 (6 bases). V was clipped by 4 bases and J by 3 bases, with 10 bases between them. In germline, CDR1 is SGHVS, CDR2 FQNEAQ. CDR3 length: 13 residues.

This clonotype occurred many times. The gene calls are TRBV7-9 and TRBJ1-2; no firm D call. Germline V gene sequence: CDR1 SEHNR, CDR2 FQNEAQ (reference sequence). There are 13 residues in the CDR3. V lost 6 bases to trimming and J lost 0 bases, with 8 bases between them. The CDR3 loop is CASSLLANYGYTF. CDR3 coding DNA: TGTGCCAGCAGTTTGCTAGCTAACTATGGCTACACCTTC.

At least ten counts were recorded for this clonotype. An end of the junction differs from the germline gene, which may be a read error. This rearrangement joins TRBV7-8 to TRBJ2-5; 10 positions agree with TRBD2. The CDR3 length is 14 residues. CDR1 is SGHVS, CDR2 FQNEAQ, per germline. The CDR3 nucleotides are TGTGCCAGCAGCTTAGCGCTAGCGGGAGAGGCCCAGTACTTC. Amino acid sequence: CASSLALAGEAQYF. Using reference TRBV7-8 and TRBJ2-5 for the parts outside the CDR3, the full variable domain is GAGVSQSPRYKVAKRGQDVALRCDPISGHVSLFWYQQALGQGPEFLTYFQNEAQLDKSGLPSDRFFAERPEGSVSTLKIQRTQQEDSAVYLCASSLALAGEAQYFGPGTRLLVL.

V usage is TRBV11-2 and J usage is TRBJ2-7, with 8 nucleotides matching TRBD2. From germline, CDR1 is SGHAT and CDR2 FQNNGV. This CDR3 has 15 amino acids. The J segment lost 0 bases and the V segment lost 11 bases, leaving 12 bases of the junction unmatched. CDR3 DNA: TGTGCCGCCAGTGAGTCTAGCGGGCACTCCTACGAGCAGTACTTC. Protein sequence: CAASESSGHSYEQYF. Variable domain in full (rest from reference TRBV11-2 and TRBJ2-7): EAGVAQSPRYKIIEKRQSVAFWCNPISGHATLYWYQQILGQGPKLLIQFQNNGVVDDSQLPKDRFSAERLKGVDSTLKIQPAKLEDSAVYLCAASESSGHSYEQYFGPGTRLTVT.

V and J are TRBV11-3 and TRBJ1-4; D is perhaps TRBD1 (6 bases). Deletions cut 11 bases from V and 8 bases from J, with 18 bases between. CDR3 length: 13 residues. Germline CDR1 reads SGHNT; CDR2 reads YENEEA. The chain's CDR3 is CAWSEGGREKLFF. The CDR3 region has the DNA TGTGCCTGGAGTGAAGGGGGTCGGGAAAAACTGTTTTTT.

The chain couples TRBV11-2 to TRBJ2-5, with a tentative D call TRBD2 (6 bases). The CDR3 has 18 residues. CDR1 and CDR2 from the germline V gene are SGHAT and FQNNGV. Trimming shortened V by 0 bases and J by 0 bases, and 17 bases separated the two germline ends. The CDR3 here is CASSLDLWGGRHQETQYF. CDR3 bases: TGTGCCAGCAGCTTAGACCTATGGGGAGGCAGACACCAAGAGACCCAGTACTTC. Full variable domain (outside the CDR3, taken from reference TRBV11-2 and TRBJ2-5): EAGVAQSPRYKIIEKRQSVAFWCNPISGHATLYWYQQILGQGPKLLIQFQNNGVVDDSQLPKDRFSAERLKGVDSTLKIQPAKLEDSAVYLCASSLDLWGGRHQETQYFGPGTRLLVL.

The V call is TRBV29-1, the J call TRBJ1-2, with unresolved D. Deletions cut 1 base from V and 9 bases from J, with 6 bases between. From germline, CDR1 is SQVTM and CDR2 ANQGSEA. CDR3 size: 10 residues. The CDR3 loop is CSVEVDSYTF. The CDR3 DNA is TGCAGCGTTGAAGTCGACAGCTACACCTTC.

The chain couples TRBV11-2 to TRBJ2-5; D is uncertain. The V gene's germline CDR1 is SGHAT and CDR2 FQNNGV. V lost 1 base and J 5 bases, leaving 8 bases between the germline ends. This CDR3 contains 13 residues. The CDR3, as DNA: TGTGCCAGCAGCTTAGGGTATAGGGAGACCCAGTACTTC. Translating it yields CASSLGYRETQYF.

The V call is TRBV2, the J call TRBJ1-2, with D perhaps TRBD1 (5 bases). The CDR3 contains 15 residues. The V gene's germline CDR1 is SNHLY and CDR2 FYNNEI. Trimming shortened V by 8 bases and J by 8 bases, and 24 bases separated the two germline ends. The CDR3 reads CASSQSGADWRGYTF. The CDR3, as DNA: TGTGCCAGCTCACAGTCCGGGGCAGACTGGAGGGGCTACACCTTC.

Only a few counts were recorded for this clonotype. V and J are TRBV6-4 and TRBJ2-2; D gene uncertain. The V and J ends lost 6 bases and 0 bases respectively, with 11 bases between them. The CDR3 is 15 residues long. The germline V gene encodes CDR1 MRHNA and CDR2 SNTAGT. In DNA form, the CDR3 reads TGTGCCAGCAGCCCCAAGGTCGCGAACACCGGGGAGCTGTTTTTT. Encoded protein: CASSPKVANTGELFF.

In this sample, this clonotype turned up many times. The chain links TRBV10-2 to TRBJ2-2, with 7 bases fitting TRBD1. Trimming at V came to 10 bases and at J to 5 bases, leaving 13 bases not matched to a gene. The CDR3 extends over 15 amino acids. The germline V gene has CDR1 WSHSY and CDR2 SAAADI. The CDR3 DNA is TGCGCCACGCTCCCCGGGACAGACCTAACCGGGGAGCTGTTTTTT. This translates into CATLPGTDLTGELFF.

Here the CDR3 DNA reads TGTGCCAGCAGTTCGTATGCAGGTGTGAACACTGAAGCTTTCTTT. Its translation is CASSSYAGVNTEAFF. The chain couples TRBV2 to TRBJ1-1, with D unclear. V was trimmed by 5 bases and J by 0 bases, leaving 13 bases between them. Germline V gives CDR1 SNHLY, CDR2 FYNNEI. This CDR3 has 15 residues.

This chain uses TRBV20-1 with TRBJ1-1; perhaps TRBD1 as D (6 bases). Germline V gene sequence: CDR1 DFQATT, CDR2 SNEGSKA (reference sequence). CDR3 length equals 15 residues. V was clipped by 1 base and J by 4 bases, with 16 bases between them. The CDR3 DNA reads TGCAGTGCTAGAGCCCCAGGTAGGGGGGCCACTGAAGCTTTCTTT. As protein: CSARAPGRGATEAFF.

A word on this clonotype: A much more abundant neighbour one base away suggests this may be a read error. V gene TRBV9 combines with J gene TRBJ2-5, with 9 bases identical to TRBD1. The CDR3 sequence is 15 residues long. Germline CDR1 is SGDLS and CDR2 is YYNGEE. CDR3 nucleotides: TGTGCCAGCAGCGTACAGACAGGGGGAGGGGAGACCCGGTACTTC. It translates to CASSVQTGGGETRYF.